The sequence of this T cell receptor beta chain was determined in a study of shared clonotypes between healthy human individuals. Overall study: Each donor's CD8 memory used one plate, CD8 naive two, each CD4 subset three. Study conclusions and caveats: Of the naive CD4 clonotypes, around 4.7% were shared across several donors. The sole specimen, blood, was sampled, and tissue repertoires likely differ.

Data came from immunoSEQ multiplex PCR; TCRdb stores just in-frame clones and leaves some out. The data contain approximately 530,000 clones, around 96% of them seen just once; the ten biggest clones take up under 0.065%. For this clone: Its matching antigen is unknown.

Per germline, CDR1 SGHVS and CDR2 FQNEAQ. Trimming cost V 5 bases and J 0 bases, with 20 bases left between them. There are 19 residues in the CDR3. The sequence came from a woman between 25 and 40 years old in good health. V and J are TRBV7-8 and TRBJ2-6; D gene unclear. The sample comprised naive CD4+ T cells sorted from blood. Stated subset: CD45RA+ positively selected. DNA for the CDR3: TGTGCCAGCAGCCGGACGCTTACACGCAGCTCCTCTGGGGCCAACGTCCTGACTTTC. Protein sequence: CASSRTLTRSSSGANVLTF.